The 29 T cell receptor beta chains below come from one sample, sequenced in a study of shared clonotypes between healthy human individuals. Profiling relied on immunoSEQ multiplex PCR, and the TCRdb table lists in-frame clones only, not all of them. The repertoire holds some 2,500,000 clones, just under 95% seen once, with approximately 0.41% in the top ten. The specimen was naive CD4+ T cells from PBMCs. Subset defined: CD45RA+ positively selected. The receptors stem from a man between 18 and 35 years old in good health. Some clones in this sample may be carry-over from other donors' samples.

CDR3 nucleotide sequence: TGTGCCAGCGCCCCCTTCAATCAGCCCCAGCATTTT. Protein: CASAPFNQPQHF. This rearrangement joins TRBV7-2 to TRBJ1-5; no reliable D call. The CDR3 is made up of 12 amino acids. Looked up from germline, CDR1 is SGHTA and CDR2 is FQGNSA. V shed 8 bases and J shed 3 bases, with 8 bases lying between them.

This rearrangement joins TRBV7-2 to TRBJ1-1; D not certain. Per the germline V gene, CDR1 is SGHTA and CDR2 is FQGNSA. The germline V and J ends were trimmed by 2 bases and 0 bases, with 7 bases remaining between them. This CDR3 comprises 14 residues. The CDR3 DNA sequence: TGTGCCAGCAGCTTACATGGGGTGAACACTGAAGCTTTCTTT. Protein product: CASSLHGVNTEAFF.

The rearrangement links TRBV27 to TRBJ2-1; maybe TRBD1 (5 bases). Trimming removed 3 bases at V and 0 bases at J, with 6 bases between. The CDR3 runs to 14 residues. The V gene's germline CDR1 is MNHEY and CDR2 SMNVEV (reference sequence). In DNA form, the CDR3 reads TGTGCCAGCAGTTTTGACAGCTCCTACAATGAGCAGTTCTTC. It is translated as CASSFDSSYNEQFF.

This sequence joins TRBV2 and TRBJ2-7; the D gene is possibly TRBD2 (6 bases). The V gene's germline CDR1 is SNHLY and CDR2 FYNNEI. The CDR3 runs 13 residues. V was cut by 1 base and J by 9 bases, with 13 bases left in between. CDR3 sequence reads: CASSEDGLGGQYF. The CDR3 coding sequence is TGTGCCAGCAGTGAAGATGGGTTGGGGGGGCAGTACTTC.

V usage is TRBV5-1 and J usage is TRBJ2-7; D possibly uses TRBD1 or TRBD2 (6 bases each). V was clipped by 4 bases and J by 8 bases, with 19 bases between them. The CDR3 extends over 14 amino acids. Germline loops: CDR1 SGHRS, CDR2 YFSETQ. The CDR3 is CASSRGESAFKQYF. In nucleotides, the CDR3 is TGCGCCAGCAGCAGGGGGGAATCCGCTTTCAAGCAGTACTTC.

This rearrangement joins TRBV4-1 to TRBJ1-4; D ambiguous. Germline lookup yields CDR1 MGHRA and CDR2 YSYEKL. The CDR3 consists of 18 residues. With 4 bases removed from V and 3 bases from J, the gap between germline ends came to 21 bases. The CDR3 DNA follows: TGCGCCAGCAGCCCCGGGAAGCAGGCCCGAAGGGCTAATGAAAAACTGTTTTTT. This sequence encodes CASSPGKQARRANEKLFF.

This clone was picked up one time. This chain uses TRBV9 with TRBJ2-3, with D possibly being TRBD1 (5 bases). Germline loops: CDR1 SGDLS, CDR2 YYNGEE. V gave up 0 bases and J gave up 2 bases, with 13 bases separating them. The CDR3 loop spans 16 amino acids. The CDR3 spells CASSVEGPPLTDTQYF. For the CDR3, the DNA is TGTGCCAGCAGCGTAGAGGGGCCACCGCTCACAGATACGCAGTATTTT.

This clone occurred once. The chain couples TRBV5-4 to TRBJ2-7; D call uncertain. The CDR3 consists of 12 residues. V lost 4 bases and J lost 0, with 5 bases in between. Germline loops: CDR1 SGHNT, CDR2 YYREEE (reference sequence). For the CDR3, the DNA is TGTGCCAGCAGCCAATACTCCTACGAGCAGTACTTC. Its translation: CASSQYSYEQYF.

The J gene is TRBJ2-1, the V gene TRBV5-1, with 10 bases matching TRBD1. With V trimmed by 2 bases and J by 8 bases, 10 bases remained unmatched. The CDR3 covers 16 residues. Germline V gives CDR1 SGHRS, CDR2 YFSETQ. CDR3 nucleotides: TGCGCCAGCAGCTTAAATCCGGGACAGGGGACCCATGAGCAGTTCTTC. Translation: CASSLNPGQGTHEQFF.

The V gene is TRBV5-1, the J gene TRBJ1-3; maybe TRBD1 (6 bases). V was shortened by 3 bases and J by 2 bases, with 15 bases between the two germline ends. Looked up from germline, CDR1 is SGHRS and CDR2 is YFSETQ. The CDR3 has 16 amino acids. Here the CDR3 reads CASSSAPRGTGNTIYF. In DNA form, the CDR3 reads TGCGCCAGCAGCTCCGCTCCCAGGGGAACTGGAAACACCATATATTTT.

This chain joins TRBV7-9 and TRBJ2-6, with D possibly TRBD1 on 5 matching bases. The germline CDR1 and CDR2 sequences are SEHNR and FQNEAQ (reference sequence). This CDR3 has 13 amino acids. V dropped 10 bases and J dropped 0 bases, with 7 bases sitting between them. CDR3 loop: CATQGSGANVLTF. In DNA form, the CDR3 reads TGTGCCACCCAGGGCTCTGGGGCCAACGTCCTGACTTTC.

The chain joins TRBV7-2 to TRBJ1-2; D is unresolved. Trimming removed 3 bases at V and 3 bases at J, with 8 bases between. There are 13 residues in the CDR3. Germline V lookup: CDR1 SGHTA, CDR2 FQGNSA. The CDR3 loop reads CASSFRGDYGYTF. Here the CDR3 DNA reads TGTGCCAGCAGCTTCCGGGGAGACTATGGCTACACCTTC.

The rearrangement uses TRBV13 and TRBJ2-6, with a tentative D call TRBD2 (7 bases). CDR1 PRHDT and CDR2 FYEKMQ come from the germline V gene (reference sequence). This CDR3 is built from 18 residues. Trimming removed 5 bases at V and 0 bases at J, with 17 bases between. As DNA, the CDR3 is TGTGCCAGCAGCCTATTTGGGGGGGCTGGCTCTGGGGCCAACGTCCTGACTTTC. Translation: CASSLFGGAGSGANVLTF.

This clone was seen just once. This chain links TRBV10-3 with TRBJ1-1; 7 nucleotides agree with TRBD1. The CDR3 loop spans 19 amino acids. Germline loops: CDR1 ENHRY, CDR2 SYGVKD. V lost 0 bases and J lost 5; bases outside the gene matches: 18. CDR3 protein: CAISESFRPSRGRGTEAFF. The CDR3 DNA reads as TGTGCCATCAGTGAGTCGTTCCGCCCAAGCCGGGGCAGGGGGACTGAAGCTTTCTTT.

Here the CDR3 DNA reads TGTGCCAGCAGGGGAACTGAAGCTTTCTTT. Protein sequence: CASRGTEAFF. The V and J genes are TRBV27 and TRBJ1-1; D gene unclear. CDR3 size: 10 residues. The V gene lost 6 bases and the J gene lost 5 bases, with 4 bases spanning the gap. Germline V CDR1 and CDR2: MNHEY, SMNVEV (reference sequence).

V is TRBV4-1 and J is TRBJ2-7; TRBD2 agrees at 9 bases. The CDR3 has 17 residues. Trimming cost V 3 bases and J 5 bases; bases outside gene matches: 14. The V gene's germline CDR1 is MGHRA and CDR2 YSYEKL. The DNA for the CDR3 is TGCGCCAGCAGCCAGAGCCCCGTTAGCGGGAGTCAGGACGAGCAGTACTTC. Encoded protein: CASSQSPVSGSQDEQYF.

The table lists this clone with a count of one. This sequence joins TRBV7-3 and TRBJ2-1; TRBD2 aligns across 8 bases. Germline values: CDR1 SGHTA, CDR2 FQGTGA. The CDR3 is 16 residues long. V shed 5 bases and J 3 bases; nucleotides not matched to a gene: 9. For the CDR3, the DNA is TGTGCCAGCAGCGCATCGAGCGGGAGCGACTACAATGAGCAGTTCTTC. Protein: CASSASSGSDYNEQFF.

The V call is TRBV18, the J call TRBJ2-1; D perhaps matches TRBD1 (6 bases). The V end lost 1 base, the J end lost 9 bases, and 10 bases lay between the germline ends. Germline loops: CDR1 KGHSH, CDR2 LQKENI. The CDR3 runs to 13 residues. The CDR3 reads CASSPRTESEQFF. The CDR3 region has the DNA TGTGCCAGCTCACCACGGACAGAGAGTGAGCAGTTCTTC.

The V and J genes are TRBV2 and TRBJ2-5, with 8 bases that match TRBD1. CDR1 is SNHLY, CDR2 FYNNEI, per germline. The CDR3 contains 14 residues. The V and J ends lost 6 bases and 5 bases, in that order; junction bases with no gene match: 8. The CDR3 DNA reads TGTGCCAGCAGGACAGGGGTAGGGGGGGAGACCCAGTACTTC. Protein: CASRTGVGGETQYF.

The chain couples TRBV11-3 to TRBJ2-3; D uncertain. CDR3 length: 14 amino acids. Trimming shortened V by 0 bases and J by 0 bases, and 4 bases separated the two germline ends. The germline gives CDR1 SGHNT, CDR2 YENEEA. This chain's CDR3 is CASSLEDSTDTQYF. CDR3 in DNA: TGTGCCAGCAGCTTAGAGGACAGCACAGATACGCAGTATTTT.

The chain employs TRBV6-1 and TRBJ2-7, with TRBD2 matching over 9 bases. With 1 base clipped from V and 6 bases from J, the junction kept 10 bases outside the gene matches. The germline V gene encodes CDR1 MNHNS and CDR2 SASEGT. CDR3 length: 16 amino acids. CDR3 bases: TGTGCCAGCAGTGAAGTTGCCGGCGGGAGGGCTCCCGAGCAGTACTTC. Residues: CASSEVAGGRAPEQYF.

The chain uses TRBV2 and TRBJ2-2; D possibly matches TRBD1 or TRBD2 (6 bases each). The CDR3 has 15 amino acids. The germline gives CDR1 SNHLY, CDR2 FYNNEI. Trimming removed 6 bases from V and 1 base from J, with 12 bases in between. The CDR3 protein is CASSPQGLNTGELFF. CDR3 DNA: TGTGCCAGCAGCCCACAGGGACTGAACACCGGGGAGCTGTTTTTT.

This chain joins TRBV7-3 and TRBJ1-2; 9 nucleotides agree with TRBD1. There are 15 residues in the CDR3. CDR1 SGHTA and CDR2 FQGTGA come from the germline V gene. The V segment lost 5 bases and the J segment 3 bases; nucleotides outside the gene matches: 7. The CDR3 region is CASSPQGAGYYGYTF. For the CDR3, the DNA is TGTGCCAGCAGCCCACAGGGGGCGGGATACTATGGCTACACCTTC.

V and J are TRBV5-4 and TRBJ2-1; 11 positions agree with TRBD1. CDR1 and CDR2 from the germline V gene are SGHNT and YYREEE (reference sequence). The CDR3 runs to 15 residues. Unmatched junction bases numbered 3, after V lost 2 bases and J lost 5 bases. The chain's CDR3 is CASSFGQGANNEQFF. CDR3 bases: TGTGCCAGCAGCTTTGGACAGGGGGCCAACAATGAGCAGTTCTTC.

As to this clone: This sample includes further DNA sequences coding for the same CDR3. V is TRBV27 and J is TRBJ2-7; D remains unclear. There are 15 residues in the CDR3. Germline loops: CDR1 MNHEY, CDR2 SMNVEV (reference sequence). Trimming took off 0 bases at V and 0 bases at J, with 9 bases between the two ends. The CDR3 loop is CASSLSGRSSYEQYF. DNA for the CDR3: TGTGCCAGCAGTTTATCAGGCCGATCCTCCTACGAGCAGTACTTC.

The chain carries TRBV5-4 and TRBJ1-1; D is uncertain. This CDR3 contains 14 residues. Germline loops: CDR1 SGHNT, CDR2 YYREEE (reference sequence). V was cut by 5 bases and J by 0 bases, with 11 bases left in between. CDR3 sequence: CASSPAILNTEAFF. For the CDR3, the DNA is TGTGCCAGCAGTCCCGCGATTTTGAACACTGAAGCTTTCTTT.

The rearrangement uses TRBV5-1 and TRBJ2-1; TRBD2 matches 8 bases. CDR1 is SGHRS, CDR2 YFSETQ, per germline. The CDR3 sequence is 16 residues long. V lost 1 base and J lost 0; bases outside the gene matches: 3. The CDR3 here is CASSLKGLGSYNEQFF. The CDR3 DNA is TGCGCCAGCAGCTTGAAGGGACTAGGCTCCTACAATGAGCAGTTCTTC. Together with reference TRBV5-1 and TRBJ2-1, the CDR3 gives the full variable domain: KAGVTQTPRYLIKTRGQQVTLSCSPISGHRSVSWYQQTPGQGLQFLFEYFSETQRNKGNFPGRFSGRQFSNSRSEMNVSTLELGDSALYLCASSLKGLGSYNEQFFGPGTRLTVL.

The chain combines TRBV21-1 with TRBJ2-1; the DNA was not compared with TRBD2, the D call given in the table. TRBV21-1 is a pseudogene locus. There are 13 residues in the CDR3. The CDR3 nucleotides are TGTGCCAGCACGGAAGCGGGAGTCAATGAGCAGTTCTTC. It translates to CASTEAGVNEQFF.

The chain has TRBV5-5 and TRBJ1-1; tentative D call: TRBD1 (5 bases). V shed 0 bases and J shed 6 bases, with 9 bases lying between them. CDR1 and CDR2 from the germline V gene are SGHKS and YYEKEE (reference sequence). The CDR3 has 13 amino acids. The CDR3 bases are TGTGCCAGCAGCTTGGACAGGTTCGCTGAAGCTTTCTTT. Encoded protein: CASSLDRFAEAFF.